This T cell receptor (beta chain) came from a study of cytomegalovirus exposure and HLA in healthy donors. Study-wide context: In a later analysis, the 90 to 150 validation repertoires were reported to have used the same platform as the approximately 670 first-cohort repertoires.

The donors were in the roughly 130-subject validation cohort, distinct from the roughly 700-subject first cohort. As for this clone: Its specificity is not known.

Study-level points and caveats: As was reported, the classifier diagnosed cytomegalovirus status with high specificity and sensitivity. Cytomegalovirus association was assigned to approximately 180 TCR beta chains.

J gave up 0 bases and V 1 base, and 0 bases lay outside the gene matches. Germline V lookup: CDR1 MNHEY, CDR2 SVGAGI. This CDR3 comprises 16 residues. Clones were read by immunoSEQ multiplex PCR, and TCRdb kept only the in-frame ones, dropping some. Found here are some 140,000 clones, about 83% of them singletons; the top ten hold about 1.5%. Sequences were obtained from PBMCs. This receptor was taken from a woman in her thirties in good health and CMV-seronegative. The V and J genes are TRBV6-5 and TRBJ2-3; 11 positions agree with TRBD2. CDR3 nucleotides: TGTGCCAGCAGTTACTTAGCGGGGGGGAGCACAGATACGCAGTATTTT. This encodes CASSYLAGGSTDTQYF.